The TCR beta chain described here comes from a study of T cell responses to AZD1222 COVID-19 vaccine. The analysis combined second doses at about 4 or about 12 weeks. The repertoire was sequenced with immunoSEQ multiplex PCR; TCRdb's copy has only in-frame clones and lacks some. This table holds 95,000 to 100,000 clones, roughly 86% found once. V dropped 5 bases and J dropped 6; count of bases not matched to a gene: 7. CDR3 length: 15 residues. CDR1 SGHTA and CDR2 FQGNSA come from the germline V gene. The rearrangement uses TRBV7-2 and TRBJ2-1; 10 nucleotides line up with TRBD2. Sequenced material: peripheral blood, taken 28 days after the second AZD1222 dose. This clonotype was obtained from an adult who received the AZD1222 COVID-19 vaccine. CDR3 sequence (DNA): TGTGCCAGCAGCCCATTAGCGGGAGGAAGCAATGAGCAGTTCTTC. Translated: CASSPLAGGSNEQFF.